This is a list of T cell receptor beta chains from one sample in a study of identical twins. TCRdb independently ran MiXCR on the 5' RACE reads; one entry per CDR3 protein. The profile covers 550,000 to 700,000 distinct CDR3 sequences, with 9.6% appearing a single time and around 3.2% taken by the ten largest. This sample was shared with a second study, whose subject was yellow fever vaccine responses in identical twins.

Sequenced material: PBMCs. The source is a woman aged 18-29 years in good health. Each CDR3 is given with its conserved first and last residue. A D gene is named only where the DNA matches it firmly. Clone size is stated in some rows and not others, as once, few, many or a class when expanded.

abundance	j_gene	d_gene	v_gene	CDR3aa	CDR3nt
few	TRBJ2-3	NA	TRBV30	CAWSVLRRSADTQYF	TGTGCCTGGAGTGTACTAAGGCGAAGCGCAGATACGCAGTATTTT
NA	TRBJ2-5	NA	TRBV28	CASREGGIGETQYF	TGTGCCAGCAGGGAGGGGGGGATAGGAGAGACCCAGTACTTC
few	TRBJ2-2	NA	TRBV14	CASSLIPGPYTGELFF	TGTGCCAGCAGCCTAATACCGGGACCGTACACCGGGGAGCTGTTTTTT
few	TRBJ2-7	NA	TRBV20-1	CSARGLQGNEQYF	TGCAGTGCCAGGGGCCTTCAGGGAAACGAGCAGTACTTC
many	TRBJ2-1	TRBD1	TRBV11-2	CASSLTSQTGGQFF	TGTGCCAGCAGCCTCACATCTCAGACAGGGGGGCAGTTCTTC
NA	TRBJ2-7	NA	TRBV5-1	CASSPTGPLYEQYF	TGCGCCAGCAGCCCCACCGGACCCCTCTACGAGCAGTACTTC
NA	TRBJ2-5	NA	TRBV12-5	CASGLVLGSDSRFWGETQYF	TGTGCTAGTGGTTTGGTACTGGGTAGCGACAGCCGATTTTGGGGCGAGACCCAGTACTTC
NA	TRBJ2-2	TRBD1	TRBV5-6	CASSSGTGHGGELFF	TGTGCCAGCAGCTCCGGGACAGGGCATGGCGGGGAGCTGTTTTTT
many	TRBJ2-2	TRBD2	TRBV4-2	CASSQGLAGGNTGELFF	TGTGCCAGCAGCCAAGGGCTAGCGGGGGGGAACACCGGGGAGCTGTTTTTT
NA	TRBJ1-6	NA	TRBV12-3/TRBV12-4	CASTPGVGSPLHF	TGTGCCAGCACCCCGGGTGTGGGTTCACCCCTCCACTTT
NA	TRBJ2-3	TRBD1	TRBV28	CASSPQGLGADTQYF	TGTGCCAGCAGTCCACAGGGGCTCGGGGCAGATACGCAGTATTTT
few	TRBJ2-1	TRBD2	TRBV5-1	CASSYSGLAGGTDEQFF	TGCGCCAGCAGCTATTCCGGGCTAGCGGGAGGAACAGATGAGCAGTTCTTC
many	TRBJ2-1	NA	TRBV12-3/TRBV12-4	CASSLRNEQFF	TGTGCCAGCAGTTTACGTAATGAGCAGTTCTTC
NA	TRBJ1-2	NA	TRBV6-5	CASRQNYGYTF	TGTGCCAGCAGACAGAACTATGGCTACACCTTC
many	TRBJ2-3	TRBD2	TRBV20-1	CSASPSGSTDTQYF	TGCAGTGCTAGCCCTAGCGGCAGCACAGATACGCAGTATTTT
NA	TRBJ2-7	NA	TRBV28	CASSTTGRSEQYF	TGTGCCAGCAGTACCACAGGGAGATCCGAGCAGTACTTC
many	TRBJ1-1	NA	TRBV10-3	CAIRLNGGAFF	TGTGCCATCAGATTAAACGGGGGAGCTTTCTTT
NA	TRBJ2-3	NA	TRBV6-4	CASSYSQGPTDTQYF	TGTGCCAGCAGTTACTCACAGGGACCGACAGATACGCAGTATTTT
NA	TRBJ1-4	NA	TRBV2	CASSPYFATNEKLFF	TGTGCCAGCAGTCCGTACTTTGCAACTAATGAAAAACTGTTTTTT
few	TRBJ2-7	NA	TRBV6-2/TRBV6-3	CASSRSGSVVDEQYF	TGTGCCAGCAGTCGCTCAGGGTCCGTCGTGGACGAGCAGTACTTC